Presented here are 22 T cell receptor beta chains from one specimen sequenced in a study of OX40 agonist ivuxolimab in advanced cancers. Sequencing was performed with immunoSEQ multiplex PCR; in TCRdb, only in-frame clones are kept and a portion is missing. Of under 70,000 clones in the sample, about nine tenths are singletons; the top ten hold roughly 8.6%. The material sequenced was CD4+ or CD8+ T cells sorted from blood, taken in a trial of the OX40 agonist ivuxolimab. These TCRs come from an adult with an advanced solid tumor such as melanoma, head and neck, liver or kidney cancer.

The CDR3 region is CASWTGKGYEQYF. DNA for the CDR3: TGTGCCTCCTGGACAGGAAAAGGGTACGAGCAGTACTTC. The chain recombines TRBV6-5 with TRBJ2-7; 7 bases agree with TRBD1. The CDR3 has 13 amino acids. CDR1 is MNHEY and CDR2 is SVGAGI in the germline V gene. V shed 11 bases, J shed 4 bases, and the junction held 11 bases outside the gene matches.

The chain carries TRBV5-6 and TRBJ2-7, with D maybe TRBD2 (6 bases). Trimming took off 0 bases at V and 3 bases at J, with 10 bases between the two ends. Germline V gene data show CDR1 as SGHDT and CDR2 as YYEEEE. This CDR3 is 14 amino acids long. The CDR3 DNA reads TGTGCCAGCAGCTTGGGCTGGACTAACTACGAGCAGTACTTC. This gives the protein CASSLGWTNYEQYF.

The genes are TRBV6-1 and TRBJ2-1, with D unclear. Looked up from germline, CDR1 is MNHNS and CDR2 is SASEGT. This CDR3 spans 14 amino acids. Trimming pared 3 bases from V and 15 bases from J, leaving 21 bases between. The CDR3 nucleotides read TGTGCCAGCAGTGAGTTCACCCCGACCCCTTTGCTGTTCTTC. It encodes CASSEFTPTPLLFF.

The gene calls are TRBV5-1 and TRBJ2-1; no reliable D call. V shed 1 base and J shed 7 bases, with 9 bases lying between them. The germline CDR1 and CDR2 sequences are SGHRS and YFSETQ. The CDR3 is made up of 13 amino acids. CDR3: CASSLSQINEQFF. The CDR3 DNA reads as TGCGCCAGCAGCTTGTCCCAGATAAATGAGCAGTTCTTC.

The CDR3 region is CASSFLGQGRRGYTF. CDR3 bases: TGTGCCAGCAGCTTCCTAGGACAGGGGAGACGGGGCTACACCTTC. The chain recombines TRBV7-2 with TRBJ1-2; 9 bases align to TRBD1. Germline CDR1 reads SGHTA; CDR2 reads FQGNSA. Trimming took 3 bases from V and 8 from J; bases not matched to a gene: 10. The CDR3 is made up of 15 amino acids.

The gene calls are TRBV5-1 and TRBJ1-1; D unclear. V was pared by 0 bases and J by 1 base, with 4 bases between. Germline CDR1 reads SGHRS; CDR2 reads YFSETQ. This CDR3 contains 13 residues. The CDR3 reads CASSLEQNTEAFF. As DNA, the CDR3 is TGCGCCAGCAGCTTGGAACAGAACACTGAAGCTTTCTTT.

A remark on this clone: Sequence at one end of the junction differs from germline and may be a read error. V gene TRBV5-4 combines with J gene TRBJ1-6; D possibly corresponds to TRBD1 (5 bases). Germline loops: CDR1 SGHNT, CDR2 YYREEE (reference sequence). The CDR3 contains 16 residues. The CDR3 here is CASSQDYRRKNSPLHF. The CDR3 nucleotides are TGCGCCAGCAGCCAAGATTACAGGAGGAAGAATTCACCCCTCCACTTT.

V usage is TRBV19 and J usage is TRBJ1-5; 7 bases line up with TRBD1. V dropped 5 bases and J dropped 4; count of bases not matched to a gene: 8. The CDR3 spans 15 residues. The germline V gene has CDR1 LNHDA and CDR2 SQIVND (reference sequence). In DNA, the CDR3 is TGTGCCAGTAGTCATGACAGGGTAGGAAATCAGCCCCAGCATTTT. Its translation is CASSHDRVGNQPQHF.

The chain joins TRBV11-3 to TRBJ1-1; D remains ambiguous. Trimming removed 3 bases at V and 8 bases at J, with 10 bases between. This CDR3 spans 12 amino acids. Germline V gene sequence: CDR1 SGHNT, CDR2 YENEEA. CDR3 bases: TGTGCCAGCAGCTTTCGATGGGCGGAAGCTTTCTTT. Encoded protein: CASSFRWAEAFF.

The gene calls are TRBV6-5 and TRBJ2-1; D may be TRBD1 or TRBD2 (5 bases each). The length of the CDR3 is 14 residues. Trimming pared 6 bases from V and 6 bases from J, leaving 15 bases between. From germline, CDR1 is MNHEY and CDR2 SVGAGI. The CDR3 loop is CASRRDPLSNEQFF. The CDR3 nucleotides read TGTGCCAGCAGACGGGACCCATTATCCAATGAGCAGTTCTTC.

The V gene is TRBV19, the J gene TRBJ2-7, with a tentative D call TRBD1 (6 bases). Germline V lookup: CDR1 LNHDA, CDR2 SQIVND (reference sequence). This CDR3 comprises 16 residues. V shed 4 bases and J shed 0 bases, with 16 bases lying between them. The CDR3 DNA is TGTGCCAGTAGTACGACTTTCACAGGGAGCTCCTACGAGCAGTACTTC. Its protein product is CASSTTFTGSSYEQYF.

The sample holds one count of this clone. This chain uses TRBV30 with TRBJ1-2, with 8 bases matching TRBD1. The CDR3 sequence is 13 residues long. V dropped 5 bases and J dropped 2; count of bases not matched to a gene: 4. CDR1 is GTSNPN and CDR2 is SVGIG in the germline V gene (reference sequence). The CDR3 DNA follows: TGTGCCTGGGACGGACAGGGCAACTATGGCTACACCTTC. Translated, it gives CAWDGQGNYGYTF.

A single count supports this clone. The CDR3 DNA reads TGTGCCAGCAGTTTATTGGGACAGGCCAACAATGAGCAGTTCTTC. Protein: CASSLLGQANNEQFF. This chain joins TRBV27 and TRBJ2-1, with 8 bases lining up with TRBD1. The CDR3 extends over 15 amino acids. V lost 1 base and J lost 5; bases outside the gene matches: 4. In germline, CDR1 is MNHEY, CDR2 SMNVEV (reference sequence).

This chain joins TRBV15 and TRBJ1-2, with D perhaps matching TRBD1 (5 bases). Per the germline V gene, CDR1 is LNHNV and CDR2 is YYDKDF (reference sequence). The length of the CDR3 is 14 residues. Trimming stripped 2 bases from V and 7 bases from J, with 14 bases between. The CDR3 loop is CATSRNLGGGGYTF. For the CDR3, the DNA is TGTGCCACCAGCAGAAACCTGGGCGGGGGTGGCTACACCTTC.

The rearrangement uses TRBV7-2 and TRBJ1-1; D is unclear. V dropped 5 bases and J dropped 3 bases, with 10 bases sitting between them. Germline CDR1 reads SGHTA; CDR2 reads FQGNSA. This CDR3 spans 13 amino acids. This chain's CDR3 is CASSPLTYTEAFF. CDR3 coding DNA: TGTGCCAGCAGCCCCCTCACTTACACTGAAGCTTTCTTT.

V usage is TRBV5-1 and J usage is TRBJ2-7; D possibly corresponds to TRBD1 (6 bases). This CDR3 has 12 amino acids. V lost 4 bases and J 12 bases, leaving 17 bases between the germline ends. Germline assignment: CDR1 SGHRS and CDR2 YFSETQ. The CDR3 reads CASSPNRDTVYF. For the CDR3, the DNA is TGCGCCAGCAGCCCGAACCGGGACACCGTGTACTTC. The whole variable domain, remainder taken from reference TRBV5-1 and TRBJ2-7, is KAGVTQTPRYLIKTRGQQVTLSCSPISGHRSVSWYQQTPGQGLQFLFEYFSETQRNKGNFPGRFSGRQFSNSRSEMNVSTLELGDSALYLCASSPNRDTVYFGPGTRLTVT.

This rearrangement joins TRBV2 to TRBJ2-7; D is uncertain. Germline lookup yields CDR1 SNHLY and CDR2 FYNNEI. The CDR3 covers 12 residues. Trimming took off 3 bases at V and 3 bases at J, with 6 bases between the two ends. This CDR3 reads CASSDLGYEQYF. CDR3 bases: TGTGCCAGCAGTGATTTGGGCTACGAGCAGTACTTC.

The chain links TRBV7-9 to TRBJ1-1, with no clear D. The CDR3 length is 14 residues. The germline gives CDR1 SEHNR, CDR2 FQNEAQ (reference sequence). Trimming left V 1 base short and J 11 bases short, with 17 bases between. CDR3 amino acids: CASSLEQLTTGAFF. In DNA, the CDR3 is TGTGCCAGCAGCTTAGAACAATTGACCACGGGGGCTTTCTTT.

The CDR3 sequence: CASSLGQGGTGELFF. The CDR3 nucleotides read TGTGCCAGCAGCTTAGGACAGGGAGGCACCGGGGAGCTGTTTTTT. V is TRBV7-2 and J is TRBJ2-2; a weak D match, TRBD1 (7 bases). Trimming cost V 1 base and J 4 bases, with 10 bases left between them. The CDR3 runs to 15 residues. Germline assignment: CDR1 SGHTA and CDR2 FQGNSA.

V usage is TRBV11-2 and J usage is TRBJ1-5, with D possibly matching TRBD1 (5 bases). The CDR3 length is 15 residues. Germline CDR1 reads SGHAT; CDR2 reads FQNNGV. Between the trimmed V and J ends, which lost 1 base and 4 bases, there was a span of 11 bases. The CDR3 region is CASSLGGGQNQPQHF. DNA for the CDR3: TGTGCCAGCAGCTTAGGGGGGGGTCAAAATCAGCCCCAGCATTTT.

This chain uses TRBV30 with TRBJ1-2; possibly TRBD1 for D (5 bases). The V gene lost 0 bases and the J gene lost 4 bases, with 18 bases spanning the gap. The CDR3 sequence is 16 residues long. Germline V gives CDR1 GTSNPN, CDR2 SVGIG (reference sequence). The CDR3 is CAWSVRRGIGFYGYTF. CDR3 in DNA: TGTGCCTGGAGTGTCCGCCGGGGGATTGGATTCTATGGCTACACCTTC. Full variable domain (missing parts from reference TRBV30 and TRBJ1-2): SQTIHQWPATLVQPVGSPLSLECTVEGTSNPNLYWYRQAAGRGLQLLFYSVGIGQISSEVPQNLSASRPQDRQFILSSKKLLLSDSGFYLCAWSVRRGIGFYGYTFGSGTRLTVV.

The chain combines TRBV5-4 with TRBJ2-7; maybe TRBD1 (6 bases). Trimming cost V 5 bases and J 7 bases, with 19 bases left between them. Germline V CDR1 and CDR2: SGHNT, YYREEE (reference sequence). This CDR3 contains 14 residues. The CDR3 loop reads CASSRMTGGGEQYF. CDR3 coding DNA: TGTGCCAGCAGTCGGATGACAGGTGGCGGGGAGCAGTACTTC.